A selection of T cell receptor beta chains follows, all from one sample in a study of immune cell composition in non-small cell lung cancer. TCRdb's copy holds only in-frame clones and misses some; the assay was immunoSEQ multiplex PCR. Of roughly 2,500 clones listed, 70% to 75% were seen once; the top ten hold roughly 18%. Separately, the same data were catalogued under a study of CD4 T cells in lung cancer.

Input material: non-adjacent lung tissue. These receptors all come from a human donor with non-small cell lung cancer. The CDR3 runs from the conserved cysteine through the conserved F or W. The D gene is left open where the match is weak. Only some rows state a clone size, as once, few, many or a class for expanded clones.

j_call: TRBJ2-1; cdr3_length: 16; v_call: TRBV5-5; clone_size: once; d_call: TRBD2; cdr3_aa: CASSLWLAGEYNEQFF; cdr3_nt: TGTGCCAGCAGCTTGTGGCTAGCGGGGGAATACAATGAGCAGTTCTTC
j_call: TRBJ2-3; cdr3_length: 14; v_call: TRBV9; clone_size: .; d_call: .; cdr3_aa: CASSVGDTTDTQYF; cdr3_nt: TGTGCCAGCAGCGTCGGGGACACCACAGATACGCAGTATTTT
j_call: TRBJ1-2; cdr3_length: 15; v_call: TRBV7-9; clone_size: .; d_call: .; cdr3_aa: CASSLAGQENYGYTF; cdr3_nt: TGTGCCAGCAGCTTAGCTGGCCAGGAAAACTATGGCTACACCTTC
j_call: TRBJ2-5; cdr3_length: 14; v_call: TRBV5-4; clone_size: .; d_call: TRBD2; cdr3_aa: CASNLAGGPETQYF; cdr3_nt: TGTGCCAGCAATCTAGCGGGAGGGCCCGAGACCCAGTACTTC
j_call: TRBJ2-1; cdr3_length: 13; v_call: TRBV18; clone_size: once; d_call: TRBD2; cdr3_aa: CASRGGNYNEQFF; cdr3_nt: TGTGCCAGTCGGGGAGGGAACTACAATGAGCAGTTCTTC
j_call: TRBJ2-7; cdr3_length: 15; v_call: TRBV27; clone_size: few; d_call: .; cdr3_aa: CASSLSVTGHNEQYF; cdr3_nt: TGTGCCAGCAGTTTATCGGTCACGGGTCACAACGAGCAGTACTTC
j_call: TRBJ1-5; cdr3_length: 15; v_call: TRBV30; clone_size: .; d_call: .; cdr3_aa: CAWSSQGLLNQPQHF; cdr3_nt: TGTGCCTGGAGTTCGCAGGGACTTCTCAATCAGCCCCAGCATTTT
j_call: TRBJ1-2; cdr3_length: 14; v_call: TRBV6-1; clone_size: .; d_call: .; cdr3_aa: CASSDRGANYGYTF; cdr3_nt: TGTGCCAGCAGTGACCGGGGGGCGAACTACGGCTACACCTTC
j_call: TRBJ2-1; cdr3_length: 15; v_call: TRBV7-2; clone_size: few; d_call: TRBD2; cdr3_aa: CASSLSLAGNNEQFF; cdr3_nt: TGTGCCAGCAGCTTATCACTAGCGGGGAACAATGAGCAGTTCTTC
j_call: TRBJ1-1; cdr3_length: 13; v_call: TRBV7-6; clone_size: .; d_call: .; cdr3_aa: CATSLGANTEAFF; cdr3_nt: TGTGCCACCAGTCTTGGGGCGAACACTGAAGCTTTCTTT
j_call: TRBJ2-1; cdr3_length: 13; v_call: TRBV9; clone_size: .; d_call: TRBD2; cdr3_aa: CASSARTSNEQFF; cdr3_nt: TGTGCCAGCAGCGCCCGGACTAGCAATGAGCAGTTCTTC
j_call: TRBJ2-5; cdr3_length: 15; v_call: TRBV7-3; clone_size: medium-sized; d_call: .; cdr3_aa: CASSLTYQDQETQYF; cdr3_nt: TGTGCCAGCAGCTTAACGTACCAGGACCAAGAGACCCAGTACTTC
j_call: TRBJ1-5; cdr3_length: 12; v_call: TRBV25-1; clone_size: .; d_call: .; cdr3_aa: CASSDRGQPQHF; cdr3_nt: TGTGCCAGCAGTGACAGGGGTCAGCCCCAGCATTTT
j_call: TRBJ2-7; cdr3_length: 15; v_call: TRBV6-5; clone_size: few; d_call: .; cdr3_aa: CASSSPASPPYEQYF; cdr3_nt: TGTGCCAGCAGTTCCCCCGCGAGCCCACCCTACGAGCAGTACTTC
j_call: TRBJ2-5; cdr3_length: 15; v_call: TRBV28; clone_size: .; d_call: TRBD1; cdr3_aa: CASRTDRAFEETQYF; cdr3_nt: TGTGCCAGCAGGACGGACAGGGCATTCGAAGAGACCCAGTACTTC
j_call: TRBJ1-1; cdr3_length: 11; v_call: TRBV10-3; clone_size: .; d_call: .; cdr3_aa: CASSQGTEAFF; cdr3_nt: TGTGCCAGCAGTCAGGGCACTGAAGCTTTCTTT
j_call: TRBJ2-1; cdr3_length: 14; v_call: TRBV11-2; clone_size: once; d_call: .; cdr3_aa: CASSIFSRFNEQFF; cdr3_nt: TGTGCCAGCAGCATTTTCTCCAGATTCAATGAGCAGTTCTTC
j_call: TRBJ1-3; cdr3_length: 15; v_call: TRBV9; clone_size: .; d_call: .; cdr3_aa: CASSVEEQGKNTIYF; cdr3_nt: TGTGCCAGCAGCGTAGAGGAACAGGGTAAAAACACCATATATTTT
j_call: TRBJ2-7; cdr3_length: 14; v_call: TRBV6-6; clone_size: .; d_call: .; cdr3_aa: CASSYDYSSYEQYF; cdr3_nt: TGTGCCAGCAGTTACGACTACAGCTCCTACGAGCAGTACTTC
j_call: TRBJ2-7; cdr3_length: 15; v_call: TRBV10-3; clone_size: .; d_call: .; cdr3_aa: CASSSPASPPYEQYF; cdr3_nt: TGTGCCAGCAGTTCCCCCGCGAGCCCACCCTACGAGCAGTACTTC
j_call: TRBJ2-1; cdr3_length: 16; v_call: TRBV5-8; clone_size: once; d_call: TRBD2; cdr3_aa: CASSSLQGGGANEQFF; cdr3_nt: TGTGCCAGCAGCTCTCTACAGGGCGGGGGGGCGAATGAGCAGTTCTTC
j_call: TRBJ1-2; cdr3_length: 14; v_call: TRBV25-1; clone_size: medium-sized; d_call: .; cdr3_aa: CASSDSDRQVGYTF; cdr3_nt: TGTGCCAGCAGTGATTCAGACAGACAGGTGGGCTACACCTTC
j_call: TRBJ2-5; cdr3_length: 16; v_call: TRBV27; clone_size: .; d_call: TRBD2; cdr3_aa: CASSLGGLAGSETQYF; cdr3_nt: TGTGCCAGCAGTTTAGGGGGACTAGCGGGGTCTGAGACCCAGTACTTC
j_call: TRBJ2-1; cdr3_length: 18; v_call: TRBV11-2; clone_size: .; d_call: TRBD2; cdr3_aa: CASSLGTLLAGEGNEQFF; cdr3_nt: TGTGCCAGCAGCTTAGGGACCTTACTAGCGGGAGAGGGTAATGAGCAGTTCTTC
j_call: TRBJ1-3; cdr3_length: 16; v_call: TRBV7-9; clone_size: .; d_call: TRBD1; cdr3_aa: CASSHNDRGSGNTIYF; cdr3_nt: TGTGCCAGCAGCCACAACGACAGGGGCTCTGGAAACACCATATATTTT
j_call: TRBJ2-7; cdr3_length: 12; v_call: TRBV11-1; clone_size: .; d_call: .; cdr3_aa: CASSTDGKKQYF; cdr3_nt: TGTGCCAGCAGCACGGACGGGAAAAAGCAGTACTTC
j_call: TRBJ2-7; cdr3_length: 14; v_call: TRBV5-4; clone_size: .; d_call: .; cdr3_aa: CASSLESSQGEQYF; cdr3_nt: TGTGCCAGCAGCTTGGAGTCTAGTCAAGGCGAGCAGTACTTC
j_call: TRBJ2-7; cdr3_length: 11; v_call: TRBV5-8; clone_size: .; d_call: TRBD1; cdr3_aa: CASGTAYEQYF; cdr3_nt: TGTGCCAGCGGGACAGCCTACGAGCAGTACTTC
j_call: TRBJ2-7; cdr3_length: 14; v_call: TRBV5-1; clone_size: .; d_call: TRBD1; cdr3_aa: CASSSAGTGDEQYF; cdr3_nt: TGCGCCAGCAGCTCCGCCGGGACAGGGGACGAGCAGTACTTC
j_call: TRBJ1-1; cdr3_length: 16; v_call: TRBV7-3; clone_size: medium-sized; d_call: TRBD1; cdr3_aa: CASSSTGTGAGAEAFF; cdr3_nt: TGTGCCAGCAGCTCCACCGGGACAGGGGCCGGGGCTGAAGCTTTCTTT
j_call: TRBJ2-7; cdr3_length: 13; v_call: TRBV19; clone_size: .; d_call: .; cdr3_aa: CATNKQVGYEQYF; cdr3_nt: TGTGCCACCAACAAGCAGGTGGGCTACGAGCAGTACTTC
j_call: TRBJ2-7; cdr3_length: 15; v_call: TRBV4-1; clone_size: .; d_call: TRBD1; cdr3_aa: CASSHTDLQGGEQYF; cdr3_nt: TGCGCCAGCAGCCATACGGATTTACAGGGGGGCGAGCAGTACTTC
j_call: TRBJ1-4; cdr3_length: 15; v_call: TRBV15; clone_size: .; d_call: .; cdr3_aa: CATSRRQGTNEKLFF; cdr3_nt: TGTGCCACCAGCAGACGGCAGGGGACTAATGAAAAACTGTTTTTT
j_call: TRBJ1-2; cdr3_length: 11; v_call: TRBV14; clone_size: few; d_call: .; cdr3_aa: CASSQGGGYTF; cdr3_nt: TGTGCCAGCAGCCAAGGCGGTGGCTACACCTTC
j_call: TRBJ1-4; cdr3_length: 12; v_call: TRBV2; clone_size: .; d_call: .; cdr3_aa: CASTATREKLFF; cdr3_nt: TGTGCCAGCACGGCTACTAGGGAAAAACTGTTTTTT
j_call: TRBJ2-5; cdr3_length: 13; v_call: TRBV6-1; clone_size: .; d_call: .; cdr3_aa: CASSRTGKETQYF; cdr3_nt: TGTGCCAGCAGTCGGACTGGCAAAGAGACCCAGTACTTC
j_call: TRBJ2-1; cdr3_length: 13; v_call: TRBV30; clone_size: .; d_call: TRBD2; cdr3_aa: CAWSGLAVGEQFF; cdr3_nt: TGTGCCTGGAGTGGACTAGCGGTGGGTGAGCAGTTCTTC
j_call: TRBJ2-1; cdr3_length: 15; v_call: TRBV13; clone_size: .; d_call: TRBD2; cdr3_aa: CASSPGRGRYNEQFF; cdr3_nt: TGTGCCAGCAGCCCGGGGAGGGGCCGGTACAATGAGCAGTTCTTC
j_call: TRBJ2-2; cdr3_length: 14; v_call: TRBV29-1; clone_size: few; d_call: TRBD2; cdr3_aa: CSSFLAGDTGELFF; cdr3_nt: TGCAGCTCCTTTCTAGCGGGGGACACCGGGGAGCTGTTTTTT
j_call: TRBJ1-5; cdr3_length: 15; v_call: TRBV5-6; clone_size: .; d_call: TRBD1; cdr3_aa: CASSLLQGGNQPQHF; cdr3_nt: TGTGCCAGCAGCTTGTTACAGGGGGGTAATCAGCCCCAGCATTTT
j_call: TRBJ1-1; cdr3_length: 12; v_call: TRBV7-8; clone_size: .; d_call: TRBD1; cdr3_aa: CASSFDREVAFF; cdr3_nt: TGTGCCAGCAGCTTCGACAGGGAGGTGGCTTTCTTT
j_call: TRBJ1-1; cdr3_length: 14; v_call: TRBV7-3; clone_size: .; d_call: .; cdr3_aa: CASSEGHQNTEAFF; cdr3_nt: TGTGCCAGCAGCGAGGGACACCAGAACACTGAAGCTTTCTTT
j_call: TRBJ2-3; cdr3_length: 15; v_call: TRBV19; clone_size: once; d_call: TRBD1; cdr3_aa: CASSRDRVRTDTQYF; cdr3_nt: TGTGCCAGTAGTCGGGACAGGGTGAGAACAGATACGCAGTATTTT
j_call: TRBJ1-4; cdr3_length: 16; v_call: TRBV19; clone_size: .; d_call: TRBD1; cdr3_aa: CASSTPRDRLDEKLFF; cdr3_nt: TGTGCCAGTAGTACCCCCCGGGACAGGCTAGACGAAAAACTGTTTTTT
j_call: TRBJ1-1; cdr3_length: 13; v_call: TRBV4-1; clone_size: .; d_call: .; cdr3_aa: CASSQDTSVEAFF; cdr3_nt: TGCGCCAGCAGCCAAGATACTTCGGTGGAAGCTTTCTTT
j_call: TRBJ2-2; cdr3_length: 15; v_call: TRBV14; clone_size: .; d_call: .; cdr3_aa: CASSQRPYGTGELFF; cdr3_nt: TGTGCCAGCAGCCAGCGGCCCTACGGGACCGGGGAGCTGTTTTTT
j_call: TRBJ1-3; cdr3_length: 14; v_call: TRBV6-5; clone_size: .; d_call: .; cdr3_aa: CASSYSSSGNTIYF; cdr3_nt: TGTGCCAGCAGTTACTCCAGCTCTGGAAACACCATATATTTT
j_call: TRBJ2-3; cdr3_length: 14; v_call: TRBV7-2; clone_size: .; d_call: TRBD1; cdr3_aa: CASSPSRGPDTQYF; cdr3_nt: TGTGCCAGCAGCCCATCTAGGGGGCCAGATACGCAGTATTTT
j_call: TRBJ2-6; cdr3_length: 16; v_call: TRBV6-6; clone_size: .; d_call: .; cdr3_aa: CASSYSRDSGANVLTF; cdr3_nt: TGTGCCAGCAGTTACTCACGGGACTCTGGGGCCAACGTCCTGACTTTC
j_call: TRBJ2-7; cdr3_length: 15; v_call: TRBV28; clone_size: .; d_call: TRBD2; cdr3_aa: CASSLIAGGGSEQYF; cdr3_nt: TGTGCCAGCAGTTTAATAGCGGGGGGAGGGTCCGAGCAGTACTTC
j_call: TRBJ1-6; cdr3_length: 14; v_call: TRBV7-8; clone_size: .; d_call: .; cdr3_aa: CASSPERWVGGLHF; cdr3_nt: TGTGCCAGCAGCCCCGAGAGGTGGGTCGGCGGCCTCCACTTT
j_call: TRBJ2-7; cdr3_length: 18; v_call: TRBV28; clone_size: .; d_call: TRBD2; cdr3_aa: CASSSSFPTSGSFYEQYF; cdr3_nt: TGTGCCAGCAGTTCATCGTTCCCGACTAGCGGGAGTTTCTACGAGCAGTACTTC
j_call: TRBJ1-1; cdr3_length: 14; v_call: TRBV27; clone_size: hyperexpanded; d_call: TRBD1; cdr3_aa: CASRVDRENTEAFF; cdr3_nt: TGTGCCAGCAGAGTGGACAGGGAGAACACTGAAGCTTTCTTT
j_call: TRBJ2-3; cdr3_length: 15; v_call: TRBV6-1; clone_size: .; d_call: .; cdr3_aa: CASRVDRPSTDTQYF; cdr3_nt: TGTGCCAGCAGGGTTGACAGGCCCAGCACAGATACGCAGTATTTT